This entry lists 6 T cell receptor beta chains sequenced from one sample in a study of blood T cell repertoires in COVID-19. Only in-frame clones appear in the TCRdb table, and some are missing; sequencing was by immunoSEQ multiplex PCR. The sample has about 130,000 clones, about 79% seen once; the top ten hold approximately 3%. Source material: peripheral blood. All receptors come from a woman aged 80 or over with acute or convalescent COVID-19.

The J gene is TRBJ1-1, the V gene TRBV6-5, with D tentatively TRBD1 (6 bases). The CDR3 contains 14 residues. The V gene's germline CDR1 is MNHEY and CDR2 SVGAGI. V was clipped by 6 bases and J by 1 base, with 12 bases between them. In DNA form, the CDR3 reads TGTGCCAGCAGGGGACACGGACAGAACACTGAAGCTTTCTTT. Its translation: CASRGHGQNTEAFF.

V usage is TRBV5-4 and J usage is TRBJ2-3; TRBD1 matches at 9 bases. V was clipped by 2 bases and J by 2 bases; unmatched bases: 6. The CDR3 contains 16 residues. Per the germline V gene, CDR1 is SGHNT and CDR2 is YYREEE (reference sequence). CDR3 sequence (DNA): TGTGCCAGCAGCTTAGGACAGGGGCGATCCACAGATACGCAGTATTTT. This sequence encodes CASSLGQGRSTDTQYF.

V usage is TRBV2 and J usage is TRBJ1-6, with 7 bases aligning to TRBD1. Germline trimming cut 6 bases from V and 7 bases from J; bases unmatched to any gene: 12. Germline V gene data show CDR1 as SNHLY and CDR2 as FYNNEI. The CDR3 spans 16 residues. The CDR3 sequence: CASRGGEGALNSPLHF. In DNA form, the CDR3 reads TGTGCCAGCAGGGGGGGAGAGGGGGCTCTGAATTCACCCCTCCACTTT.

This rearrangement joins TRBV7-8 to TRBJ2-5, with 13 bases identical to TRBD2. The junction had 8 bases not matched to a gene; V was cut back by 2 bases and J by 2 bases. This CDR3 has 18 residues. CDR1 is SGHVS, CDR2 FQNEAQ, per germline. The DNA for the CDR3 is TGTGCCAGCAGCTTACTTGGCGGGACTAGCGGGGCTCAAGAGACCCAGTACTTC. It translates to CASSLLGGTSGAQETQYF.

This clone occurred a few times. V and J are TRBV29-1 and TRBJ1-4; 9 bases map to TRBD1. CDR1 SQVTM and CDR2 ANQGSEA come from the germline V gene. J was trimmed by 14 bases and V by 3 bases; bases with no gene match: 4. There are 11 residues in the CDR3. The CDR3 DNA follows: TGCAGCGTTGACGGGACAGGGAAGCTGTTTTTT. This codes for CSVDGTGKLFF.

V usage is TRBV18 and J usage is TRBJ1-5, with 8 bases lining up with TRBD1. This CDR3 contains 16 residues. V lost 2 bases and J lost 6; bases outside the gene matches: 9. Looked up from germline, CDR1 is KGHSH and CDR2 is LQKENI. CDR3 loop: CASSPAQRQGIQPQHF. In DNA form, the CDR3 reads TGTGCCAGCTCACCAGCTCAAAGACAGGGGATTCAGCCCCAGCATTTT.